The 11 T cell receptor beta chains listed next were all sequenced from one sample in a study of T cell responses to AZD1222 COVID-19 vaccine. Here immunoSEQ multiplex PCR was the method, and the copy in TCRdb shows in-frame clones only, minus some. The profile shows roughly 140,000 clones, roughly nine tenths of them singletons. Sequencing used peripheral blood, obtained 28 days after the second AZD1222 dose. The receptors were gathered from an adult who received the AZD1222 COVID-19 vaccine.

In this sample, this clone turned up a few times. The chain couples TRBV6-2 or TRBV6-3 to TRBJ1-1; D is undetermined. This CDR3 region has 14 residues. V lost 6 bases, J lost 5 bases, and 16 bases lay in between. Germline V gene sequence: CDR1 MNHEY, CDR2 SVGEGT. CDR3 sequence reads: CASSPRWGWTEAFF. CDR3 in DNA: TGTGCCAGCAGCCCCAGGTGGGGTTGGACTGAAGCTTTCTTT.

This chain joins TRBV27 and TRBJ2-4, with D hard to call. CDR1 is MNHEY, CDR2 SMNVEV, per germline (reference sequence). CDR3 length equals 13 residues. V lost 5 bases to trimming and J lost 0 bases, with 5 bases between them. CDR3 nucleotide sequence: TGTGCCAGCAGTCCATTAGCCAAAAACATTCAGTACTTC. This translates into CASSPLAKNIQYF.

This rearrangement joins TRBV28 to TRBJ1-2, with TRBD1 matching over 9 bases. Trimming cost V 2 bases and J 4 bases; bases outside gene matches: 8. CDR1 and CDR2 from the germline V gene are MDHEN and SYDVKM. This CDR3 spans 16 amino acids. The CDR3 sequence: CASSLRTGANVYGYTF. The CDR3 region has the DNA TGTGCCAGCAGTTTAAGGACAGGGGCTAATGTCTATGGCTACACCTTC.

This clone has just one count. The rearrangement joins TRBV4-2 to TRBJ2-5; no definite D call. This CDR3 is 14 amino acids long. Germline CDR1 reads LGHNA; CDR2 reads YNFKEQ. The V end lost 0 bases, the J end lost 7 bases, and 12 bases lay between the germline ends. DNA of the CDR3: TGTGCCAGCAGCCAAGAGAGGACGGCCCGGACCCAGTACTTC. It codes for CASSQERTARTQYF.

The chain employs TRBV5-8 and TRBJ1-2, with 7 bases matching TRBD1. CDR3 length equals 17 residues. J was trimmed by 2 bases and V by 4 bases; bases with no gene match: 14. Germline CDR1 is SGHTS and CDR2 is YDEGEE. CDR3 in DNA: TGTGCCAGCAGCCTTACGACAGGGCGGGGCACAAACTATGGCTACACCTTC. Protein sequence: CASSLTTGRGTNYGYTF.

V gene TRBV29-1 combines with J gene TRBJ2-5; TRBD1 agrees at 12 bases. Germline V gene data show CDR1 as SQVTM and CDR2 as ANQGSEA. After removal of 7 bases from V and 5 bases from J, the junction contained 8 bases not matched to a gene. The CDR3 extends over 14 amino acids. The CDR3 reads CSAWDRGRGETQYF. CDR3 DNA: TGCAGCGCTTGGGACAGGGGGCGCGGTGAGACCCAGTACTTC.

The chain has TRBV24-1 and TRBJ2-7, with a possible D match to TRBD2 (6 bases). The CDR3 loop spans 12 amino acids. Trimming removed 9 bases at V and 7 bases at J, with 15 bases between. CDR1 KGHDR and CDR2 SFDVKD come from the germline V gene. The CDR3 loop is CATGRGGDEQYV. The CDR3 coding sequence is TGTGCCACCGGCCGGGGCGGGGATGAGCAGTACGTC.

This chain links TRBV6-5 with TRBJ2-2; TRBD1 matches 7 bases. The germline V gene has CDR1 MNHEY and CDR2 SVGAGI. J lost 0 bases, V lost 4 bases, and 5 bases had no gene match. The CDR3 spans 16 residues. This CDR3 is CASSWDSSANTGELFF. For the CDR3, the DNA is TGTGCCAGCAGTTGGGACAGTTCCGCGAACACCGGGGAGCTGTTTTTT.

The V and J genes are TRBV6-5 and TRBJ1-1, with unresolved D. The CDR3 runs 11 residues. The V gene's germline CDR1 is MNHEY and CDR2 SVGAGI. The CDR3 DNA reads TGTGCTTGGGGTGCTAAAGGGCAAGCTTTCTTT. Protein: CAWGAKGQAFF.

The genes are TRBV7-2 and TRBJ1-2; D call uncertain. This CDR3 spans 13 amino acids. Germline CDR1 reads SGHTA; CDR2 reads FQGNSA. Between the trimmed V and J ends, which lost 2 bases and 2 bases, there was a span of 6 bases. The CDR3 DNA is TGTGCCAGCAGCTTATCCCTGAACTATGGCTACACCTTC. Encoded protein: CASSLSLNYGYTF.

V and J are TRBV6-6 and TRBJ1-6, with a possible D match to TRBD1 (6 bases). This CDR3 is built from 14 residues. Trimming removed 7 bases at V and 10 bases at J, with 17 bases between. The germline V gene has CDR1 MNHNY and CDR2 SVGAGI (reference sequence). The CDR3 sequence: CASNPPGGGSPLHF. The DNA of the CDR3 is TGTGCCAGCAACCCCCCTGGGGGGGGCTCACCCCTCCACTTT.